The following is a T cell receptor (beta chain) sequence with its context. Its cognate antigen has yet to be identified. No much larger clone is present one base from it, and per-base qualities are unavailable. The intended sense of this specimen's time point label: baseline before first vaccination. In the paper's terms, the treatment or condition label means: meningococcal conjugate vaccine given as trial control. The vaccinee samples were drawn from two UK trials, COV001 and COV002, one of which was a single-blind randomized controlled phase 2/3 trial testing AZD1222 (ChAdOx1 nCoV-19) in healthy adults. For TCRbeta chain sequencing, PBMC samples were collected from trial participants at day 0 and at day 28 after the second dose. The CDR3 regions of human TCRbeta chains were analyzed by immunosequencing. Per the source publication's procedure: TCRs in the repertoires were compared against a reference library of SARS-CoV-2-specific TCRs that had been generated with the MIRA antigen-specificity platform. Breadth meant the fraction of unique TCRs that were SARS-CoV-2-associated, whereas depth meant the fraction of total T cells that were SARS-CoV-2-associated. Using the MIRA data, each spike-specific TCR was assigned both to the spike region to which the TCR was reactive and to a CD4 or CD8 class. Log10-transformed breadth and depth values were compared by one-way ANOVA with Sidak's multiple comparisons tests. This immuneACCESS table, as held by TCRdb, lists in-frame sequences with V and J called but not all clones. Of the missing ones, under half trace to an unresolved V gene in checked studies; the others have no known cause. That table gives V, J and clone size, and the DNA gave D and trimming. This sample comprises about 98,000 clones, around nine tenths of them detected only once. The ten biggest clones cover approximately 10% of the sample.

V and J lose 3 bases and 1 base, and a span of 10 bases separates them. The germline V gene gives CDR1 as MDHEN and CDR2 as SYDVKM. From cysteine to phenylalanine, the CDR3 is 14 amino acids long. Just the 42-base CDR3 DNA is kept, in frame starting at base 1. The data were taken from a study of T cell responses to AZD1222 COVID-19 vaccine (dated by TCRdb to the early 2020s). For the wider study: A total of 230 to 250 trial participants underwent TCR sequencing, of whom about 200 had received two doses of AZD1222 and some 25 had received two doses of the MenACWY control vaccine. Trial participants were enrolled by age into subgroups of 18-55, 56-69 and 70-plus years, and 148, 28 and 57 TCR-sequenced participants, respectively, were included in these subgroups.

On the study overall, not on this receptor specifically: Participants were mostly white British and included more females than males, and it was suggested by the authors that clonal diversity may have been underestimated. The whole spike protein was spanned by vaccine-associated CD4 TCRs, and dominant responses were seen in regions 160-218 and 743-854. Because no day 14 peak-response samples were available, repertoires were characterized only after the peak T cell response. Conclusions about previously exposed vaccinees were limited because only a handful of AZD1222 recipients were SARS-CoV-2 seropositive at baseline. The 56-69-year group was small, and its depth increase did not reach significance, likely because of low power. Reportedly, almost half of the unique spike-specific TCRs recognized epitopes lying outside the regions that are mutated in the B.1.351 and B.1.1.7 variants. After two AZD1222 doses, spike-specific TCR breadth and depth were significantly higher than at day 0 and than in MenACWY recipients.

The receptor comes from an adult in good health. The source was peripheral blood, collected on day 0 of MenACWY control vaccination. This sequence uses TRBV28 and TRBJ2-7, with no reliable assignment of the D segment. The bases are TGTGCCAGCAGTTTGTTACGAGGATCCTACGAGCAGTACTTC. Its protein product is CASSLLRGSYEQYF.